The 7 T cell receptor beta chains given below trace back to one sample, sequenced in a study of blood T cell repertoires in COVID-19. Assay: immunoSEQ multiplex PCR; the TCRdb copy retains only in-frame clones and omits some. The profile shows some 200,000 clones, under 90% of them singletons. The sample taken for sequencing was peripheral blood. The receptors were gathered from a man under 40 with active or convalescent COVID-19.

This clone has more than one count but fewer than ten. The chain couples TRBV18 to TRBJ2-7; a weak D match, TRBD1 (5 bases). Trimming left V 3 bases short and J 5 bases short, with 8 bases between. From germline, CDR1 is KGHSH and CDR2 LQKENI. The CDR3 sequence is 12 residues long. The CDR3 here is CASSPSGNEQYF. CDR3 coding DNA: TGTGCCAGCTCACCGTCAGGGAACGAGCAGTACTTC. Full variable domain (missing parts from reference TRBV18 and TRBJ2-7): NAGVMQNPRHLVRRRGQEARLRCSPMKGHSHVYWYRQLPEEGLKFMVYLQKENIIDESGMPKERFSAEFPKEGPSILRIQQVVRGDSAAYFCASSPSGNEQYFGPGTRLTVT.

This sequence joins TRBV5-6 and TRBJ1-6; a weak D match, TRBD1 (5 bases). The CDR3 is 16 residues long. Trimming cost V 0 bases and J 3 bases, with 10 bases left between them. Looked up from germline, CDR1 is SGHDT and CDR2 is YYEEEE. The DNA for the CDR3 is TGTGCCAGCAGCTTGGCGGCGGGGGACTATAATTCACCCCTCCACTTT. Amino acid sequence: CASSLAAGDYNSPLHF.

V usage is TRBV7-9 and J usage is TRBJ1-6; the match to TRBD1 covers 9 bases. Germline-derived CDR1 and CDR2 are SEHNR and FQNEAQ (reference sequence). The CDR3 covers 15 residues. Trimming cost V 5 bases and J 10 bases; bases outside gene matches: 9. As DNA, the CDR3 is TGTGCCAGCAGCCCCGGGGACAGGGAGGAATCACCCCTCCACTTT. Encoded protein: CASSPGDREESPLHF. The whole variable domain, filled in from reference TRBV7-9 and TRBJ1-6, reads DTGVSQNPRHKITKRGQNVTFRCDPISEHNRLYWYRQTLGQGPEFLTYFQNEAQLEKSRLLSDRFSAERPKGSFSTLEIQRTEQGDSAMYLCASSPGDREESPLHFGNGTRLTVT.

The chain carries TRBV19 and TRBJ1-3, with 9 bases fitting TRBD1. Germline assignment: CDR1 LNHDA and CDR2 SQIVND (reference sequence). The V gene end was trimmed by 7 bases and the J gene end by 1 base; junction bases not matched to a gene: 5. CDR3 length equals 15 residues. DNA for the CDR3: TGTGCCAGTACCCCCGGGACAGGGTCTGGAAACACCATATATTTT. Translating gives CASTPGTGSGNTIYF.

The gene calls are TRBV30 and TRBJ2-7; tentatively, D is TRBD2 (6 bases). The V gene's germline CDR1 is GTSNPN and CDR2 SVGIG (reference sequence). The CDR3 extends over 14 amino acids. The germline V and J ends were trimmed by 8 bases and 3 bases, with 20 bases remaining between them. The CDR3 protein is CARPWRASFYEQYF. CDR3 sequence (DNA): TGTGCCAGACCGTGGAGGGCGTCATTCTACGAGCAGTACTTC.

The chain links TRBV9 to TRBJ2-3, with 10 bases aligning to TRBD2. The germline V gene has CDR1 SGDLS and CDR2 YYNGEE. V lost 4 bases to trimming and J lost 1 base; unmatched junction nucleotides: 6. The CDR3 covers 16 residues. The CDR3 is CASSPLAGGRTDTQYF. CDR3 nucleotide sequence: TGTGCCAGCAGCCCTTTAGCGGGGGGCCGCACAGATACGCAGTATTTT.

The genes are TRBV19 and TRBJ2-1; a weak D match, TRBD2 (7 bases). There are 14 residues in the CDR3. Looked up from germline, CDR1 is LNHDA and CDR2 is SQIVND (reference sequence). Trimming took off 11 bases at V and 0 bases at J, with 14 bases between the two ends. Here the CDR3 DNA reads TGTGCCTGTGGGGGGGGCCGCTCCTACAATGAGCAGTTCTTC. It encodes CACGGGRSYNEQFF.